The 5 T cell receptor beta chains given below trace back to one sample, sequenced in a study of T cell responses to AZD1222 COVID-19 vaccine. Sequencing used immunoSEQ multiplex PCR; TCRdb keeps in-frame clones, though not all of them. The repertoire holds around 94,000 clones, with around 83% as singletons. The specimen was peripheral blood, collected on day 0 of AZD1222 vaccination. All receptors derive from an adult in good health.

The chain links TRBV18 to TRBJ1-1; a possible D gene is TRBD1 (5 bases). With 1 base removed from V and 8 bases from J, the gap between germline ends came to 14 bases. The germline V gene has CDR1 KGHSH and CDR2 LQKENI. The length of the CDR3 is 14 residues. The CDR3 DNA sequence: TGTGCCAGCTCACCACTGTCGCAGGACAAGGAAGCTTTCTTT. Residues: CASSPLSQDKEAFF.

The V gene is TRBV5-6, the J gene TRBJ1-2; D gene uncertain. Germline V lookup: CDR1 SGHDT, CDR2 YYEEEE. The CDR3 spans 13 residues. V dropped 2 bases and J dropped 5 bases, with 10 bases sitting between them. CDR3: CASSLDPSYGYTF. DNA of the CDR3: TGTGCCAGCAGCTTAGATCCCTCATATGGCTACACCTTC.

The V call is TRBV5-1, the J call TRBJ2-7, with D perhaps TRBD1 (6 bases). Germline CDR1 SGHRS, CDR2 YFSETQ. The ends were cut back, 2 bases at V and 6 bases at J, with 12 bases in the middle. The CDR3 has 13 amino acids. The chain's CDR3 is CASSFNRAGEQYF. Written as DNA, the CDR3 is TGCGCCAGCAGCTTCAACAGGGCCGGCGAGCAGTACTTC.

The V and J genes are TRBV4-2 and TRBJ2-5; D may correspond to TRBD1 or TRBD2 (5 bases each). Germline CDR1 LGHNA, CDR2 YNFKEQ. V was cut by 2 bases and J by 5 bases, with 15 bases left in between. CDR3 length: 15 amino acids. The CDR3 DNA sequence: TGTGCCAGCAGCCAATCACTACGAGGGGCCGAGACCCAGTACTTC. It specifies CASSQSLRGAETQYF.

The J gene is TRBJ2-1, the V gene TRBV20-1; 8 nucleotides align to TRBD2. The CDR3 has 16 residues. The junction had 9 bases not matched to a gene; V was cut back by 3 bases and J by 2 bases. Germline values: CDR1 DFQATT, CDR2 SNEGSKA (reference sequence). The DNA of the CDR3 is TGCAGTGCTAGTCAGAGCGGGAGTGGCGCCTACAATGAGCAGTTCTTC. Protein product: CSASQSGSGAYNEQFF.